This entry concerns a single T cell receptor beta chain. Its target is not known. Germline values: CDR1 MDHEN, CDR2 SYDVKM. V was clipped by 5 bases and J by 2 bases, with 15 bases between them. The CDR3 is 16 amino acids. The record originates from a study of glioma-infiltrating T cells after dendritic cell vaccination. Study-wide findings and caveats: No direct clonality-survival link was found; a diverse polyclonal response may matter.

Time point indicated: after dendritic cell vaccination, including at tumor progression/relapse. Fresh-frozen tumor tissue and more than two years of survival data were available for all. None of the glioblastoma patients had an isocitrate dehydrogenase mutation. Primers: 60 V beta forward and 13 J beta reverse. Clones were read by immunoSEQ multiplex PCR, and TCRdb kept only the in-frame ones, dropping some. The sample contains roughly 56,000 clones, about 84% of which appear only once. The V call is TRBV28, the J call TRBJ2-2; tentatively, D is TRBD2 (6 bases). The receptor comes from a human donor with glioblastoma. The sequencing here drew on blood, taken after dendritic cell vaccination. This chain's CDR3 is CASSDPGLTNTGELFF. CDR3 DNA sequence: TGTGCCAGCAGTGACCCGGGACTTACAAACACCGGGGAGCTGTTTTTT.